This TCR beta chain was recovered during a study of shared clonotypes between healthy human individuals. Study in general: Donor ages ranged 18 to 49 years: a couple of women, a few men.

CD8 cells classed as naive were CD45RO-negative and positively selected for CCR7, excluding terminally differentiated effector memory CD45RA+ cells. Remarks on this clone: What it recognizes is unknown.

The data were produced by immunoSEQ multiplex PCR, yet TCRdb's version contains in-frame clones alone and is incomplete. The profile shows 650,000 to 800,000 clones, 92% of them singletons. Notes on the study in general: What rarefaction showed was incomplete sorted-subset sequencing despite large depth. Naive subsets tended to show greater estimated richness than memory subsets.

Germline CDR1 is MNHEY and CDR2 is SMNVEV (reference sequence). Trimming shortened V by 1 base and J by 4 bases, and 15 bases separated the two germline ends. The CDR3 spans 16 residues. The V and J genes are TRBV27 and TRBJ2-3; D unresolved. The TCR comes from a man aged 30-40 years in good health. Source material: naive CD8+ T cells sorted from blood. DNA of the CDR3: TGTGCCAGCAGTTTATTAAGGGCCGAGCTCGCAGATACGCAGTATTTT. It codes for CASSLLRAELADTQYF.